The present T cell receptor beta chain was sequenced within a study of cytomegalovirus exposure and HLA in healthy donors. The PCR made use of 60 Vbeta and 13 Jbeta primers. Sequencing was performed with immunoSEQ multiplex PCR; in TCRdb, only in-frame clones are kept and a portion is missing. The repertoire holds 85,000 to 100,000 clones, with 60% to 80% as singletons. Comment on this clone: No antigen is known for it.

Germline V gene sequence: CDR1 SGHVS, CDR2 FNYEAQ. This CDR3 spans 14 amino acids. Trimming removed 2 bases at V and 1 base at J, with 9 bases between. Findings and caveats of the study: The productive fraction for most TCR beta V segments was about 87% or about 30% in an earlier analysis. Several V segments, TRBV6-2 and TRBV6-3 among them, could not be told apart and were dropped. When presence/absence was analysed, sequencing depth was taken to be roughly uniform across donors. Most TCR sequences were rare, but some public TCRs occurred in many donors.

Sequenced sample: PBMCs. The TCR was taken from a woman under 40 in good health and CMV-seronegative. This rearrangement joins TRBV7-6 to TRBJ2-7, with unresolved D. This chain's CDR3 is CASSLSSLSYEQYF. CDR3 DNA: TGTGCCAGCAGCTTAAGCTCGCTTTCCTACGAGCAGTACTTC.